This T cell receptor beta chain originates from a study of human T cells and chemical hapten exposure. Study results and limitations: Compared to controls, expanded TCRs made significantly more large clusters of similar CDR3s.

The length of the CDR3 is 16 residues. Germline V lookup: CDR1 DFQATT, CDR2 SNEGSKA (reference sequence). V dropped 1 base and J dropped 3; count of bases not matched to a gene: 10. TCRdb independently ran MiXCR on the RACE reads; one entry per CDR3 protein. The sample lists 89,000 or so distinct CDR3 sequences, 8.5% seen once, with just over 2.5% in the top ten. This clonotype was observed many times. Its antigen is not known. Time point: pre-sensitization, week 0. Treatment reported: therapeutic diphenylcyclopropenone sensitization with weekly scalp DPC. The source material was whole blood, sampled in connection with sensitization to the hapten diphenylcyclopropenone (DPC). The TCR sequence derives from a man in his forties with alopecia areata. Some clones in this sample may be carry-over from other donors' samples. The chain is built from TRBV20-1 and TRBJ2-3; 7 nucleotides agree with TRBD2. The CDR3 sequence is CSARAPTSERTDTQYF. The DNA for the CDR3 is TGCAGTGCTAGAGCCCCTACTAGCGAGAGGACAGATACGCAGTATTTT.